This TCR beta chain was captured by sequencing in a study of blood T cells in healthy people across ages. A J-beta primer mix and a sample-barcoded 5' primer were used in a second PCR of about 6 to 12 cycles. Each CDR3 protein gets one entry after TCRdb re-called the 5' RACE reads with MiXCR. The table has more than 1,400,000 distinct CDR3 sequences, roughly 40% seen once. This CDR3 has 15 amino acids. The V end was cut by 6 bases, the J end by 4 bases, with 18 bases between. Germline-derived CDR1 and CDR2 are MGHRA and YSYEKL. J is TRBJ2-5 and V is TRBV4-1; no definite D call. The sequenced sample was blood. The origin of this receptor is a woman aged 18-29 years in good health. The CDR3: CASRADTGGAETQYF. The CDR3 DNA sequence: TGCGCCAGCAGAGCCGATACTGGCGGAGCAGAGACCCAGTACTTC.